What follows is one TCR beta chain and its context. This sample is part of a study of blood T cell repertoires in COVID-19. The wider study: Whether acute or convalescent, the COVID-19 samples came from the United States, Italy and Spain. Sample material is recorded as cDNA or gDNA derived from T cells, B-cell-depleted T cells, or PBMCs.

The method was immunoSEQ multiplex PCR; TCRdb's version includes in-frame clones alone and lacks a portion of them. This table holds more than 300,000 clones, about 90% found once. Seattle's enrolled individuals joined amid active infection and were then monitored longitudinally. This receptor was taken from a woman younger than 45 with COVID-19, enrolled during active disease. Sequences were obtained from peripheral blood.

The CDR3 protein is CASSQDQTSGRDEQFF. The CDR3 DNA sequence: TGCGCCAGCAGCCAAGATCAGACTAGCGGGAGGGATGAGCAGTTCTTC. The chain joins TRBV4-3 to TRBJ2-1; 14 bases align to TRBD2. Germline V gene sequence: CDR1 LGHNA, CDR2 YSLEER. After removal of 0 bases from V and 8 bases from J, the junction contained 3 bases not matched to a gene. CDR3 length: 16 amino acids.